A single sample is the source of the 17 T cell receptor beta chains below, sequenced in a study of T-cell memory formation after mild COVID-19. TCRdb reprocessed the 5' RACE reads via MiXCR and lists one record per CDR3 protein. The table records roughly 130,000 distinct CDR3 sequences, less than 6.5% of them present only once. The sequencing sample was made of PBMCs or a T cell subset sorted from them (not recorded which). The receptors were sampled from an adult woman who had mild COVID-19 (a few samples of this study predate the infection). Cell type and time point are not known.

As for this clonotype: A much larger clone lies a single base off, so this may be a read error. CDR3 in amino acids: CASSLLGRGQETQYF. CDR3 nucleotides: TGCGCCAGCAGCTTGCTGGGAAGGGGGCAAGAGACCCAGTACTTC. The chain has TRBV5-1 and TRBJ2-5; D may be TRBD1 (6 bases). The V gene's germline CDR1 is SGHRS and CDR2 YFSETQ. This CDR3 comprises 15 residues. V was trimmed by 1 base and J by 2 bases, leaving 12 bases between them.

The chain links TRBV5-1 to TRBJ2-5, with D possibly being TRBD1 (6 bases). CDR3 length: 15 residues. The V and J ends lost 0 bases and 5 bases respectively, with 14 bases between them. CDR1 SGHRS and CDR2 YFSETQ come from the germline V gene. CDR3 DNA: TGCGCCAGCAGCTTGGCAACTGGGGGCGCGGAGACCCAGTACTTC. Amino acid sequence: CASSLATGGAETQYF.

This clonotype was counted many times. This chain uses TRBV6-5 with TRBJ1-1; D is possibly TRBD1 (5 bases). CDR3 size: 13 residues. The V gene's germline CDR1 is MNHEY and CDR2 SVGAGI. V lost 8 bases and J 1 base, leaving 11 bases between the germline ends. The CDR3, as DNA: TGTGCCAGCCGAATTACAGGGAACACTGAAGCTTTCTTT. This codes for CASRITGNTEAFF.

This clonotype occurred a few times. The chain employs TRBV24-1 and TRBJ2-3; TRBD2 matches at 10 bases. CDR3 length equals 17 residues. The germline CDR1 and CDR2 sequences are KGHDR and SFDVKD. Losses at the gene ends were 2 bases for V and 0 bases for J; bases not matched to a gene: 4. For the CDR3, the DNA is TGTGCCACCAGTGATTCCATAGCGGGGGGTAGCACAGATACGCAGTATTTT. Translating gives CATSDSIAGGSTDTQYF.

In this sample, this clonotype turned up many times. CDR3 sequence reads: CASSFTSGDYNEQFF. The CDR3 bases are TGTGCCAGCAGCTTCACTAGCGGGGACTACAATGAGCAGTTCTTC. The chain has TRBV13 and TRBJ2-1, with 10 bases aligning to TRBD2. The V gene end was trimmed by 3 bases and the J gene end by 3 bases; junction bases not matched to a gene: 2. CDR3 size: 15 residues. CDR1 and CDR2 from the germline V gene are PRHDT and FYEKMQ (reference sequence).

This clonotype was detected a few times. CDR3 in DNA: TGTGCCAGCGGGACGGGAGGCGTCCTGACTTTC. It is translated as CASGTGGVLTF. The rearrangement links TRBV7-2 to TRBJ2-6; 7 nucleotides match TRBD2. Germline lookup yields CDR1 SGHTA and CDR2 FQGNSA. This CDR3 has 11 amino acids. The ends lost 8 bases at V and 12 bases at J; junction bases unmatched: 4.

This clonotype came up many times. This chain uses TRBV20-1 with TRBJ2-6; D not resolved. Germline CDR1 and CDR2: DFQATT and SNEGSKA (reference sequence). The CDR3 totals 15 residues. Trimming removed 5 bases from V and 0 bases from J, with 11 bases in between. Written as DNA, the CDR3 is TGCAGTGCTCCGGATTTAAGCTCTGGGGCCAACGTCCTGACTTTC. This encodes CSAPDLSSGANVLTF.

There are a few counts of this clonotype. V is TRBV20-1 and J is TRBJ1-3; D not certain. From germline, CDR1 is DFQATT and CDR2 SNEGSKA (reference sequence). With 4 bases removed from V and 4 bases from J, the gap between germline ends came to 8 bases. The CDR3 runs to 12 residues. Here the CDR3 reads CSAIESGNTIYF. The CDR3, as DNA: TGCAGTGCTATAGAATCGGGAAACACCATATATTTT.

The sample holds a few counts of this clonotype. V is TRBV15 and J is TRBJ2-7; possible D gene TRBD1, 5 bases. Trimming cost V 1 base and J 7 bases, with 14 bases left between them. The CDR3 covers 14 residues. Per the germline V gene, CDR1 is LNHNV and CDR2 is YYDKDF (reference sequence). The CDR3 sequence: CATSRADSFEEQYF. The CDR3 DNA follows: TGTGCCACCAGCAGAGCCGACAGTTTTGAGGAGCAGTACTTC.

This chain links TRBV4-2 with TRBJ2-7, with D uncertain. The germline V and J ends were trimmed by 0 bases and 9 bases, with 9 bases remaining between them. This CDR3 has 12 residues. CDR1 and CDR2 from the germline V gene are LGHNA and YNFKEQ. The CDR3 coding sequence is TGTGCCAGCAGCCAAGAAGGGTTTGGGCAGTACTTC. It is translated as CASSQEGFGQYF.

The CDR3 region is CASSIGGRLGTEAFF. Written as DNA, the CDR3 is TGTGCCAGTAGTATAGGGGGCAGGCTGGGCACTGAAGCTTTCTTT. The rearrangement links TRBV19 to TRBJ1-1; D might be TRBD1 (5 bases). The CDR3 covers 15 residues. The V end lost 1 base, the J end lost 4 bases, and 13 bases lay between the germline ends. The germline CDR1 and CDR2 sequences are LNHDA and SQIVND (reference sequence). Supplemented by reference TRBV19 and TRBJ1-1, the full variable domain reads DGGITQSPKYLFRKEGQNVTLSCEQNLNHDAMYWYRQDPGQGLRLIYYSQIVNDFQKGDIAEGYSVSREKKESFPLTVTSAQKNPTAFYLCASSIGGRLGTEAFFGQGTRLTVV.

V is TRBV12-3 or TRBV12-4 and J is TRBJ2-7, with 9 bases fitting TRBD1. The CDR3 loop spans 15 amino acids. The V gene end was trimmed by 6 bases and the J gene end by 5 bases; junction bases not matched to a gene: 11. CDR3 residues: CASSRGGQGTNEQYF. In nucleotides, the CDR3 is TGTGCCAGCAGCCGTGGGGGACAGGGTACCAACGAGCAGTACTTC.

The chain links TRBV25-1 to TRBJ1-2; D is unresolved. Per the germline V gene, CDR1 is MGHDK and CDR2 is SYGVNS. Trimming took 6 bases from V and 4 from J, leaving 9 bases between them. This CDR3 spans 12 amino acids. The CDR3 region has the DNA TGTGCCAGCAGCCGGCTAGCCTATGGCTACACCTTC. This codes for CASSRLAYGYTF.

The genes are TRBV6-2 or TRBV6-3 and TRBJ2-5; 9 bases line up with TRBD1. The CDR3 sequence is 16 residues long. Germline CDR1 MNHEY, CDR2 SVGEGT. The V gene end was trimmed by 3 bases and the J gene end by 9 bases; junction bases not matched to a gene: 14. The CDR3 coding sequence is TGTGCCAGCAGTTATAGGAGGGACAGGGAACTCAGGGCCCAGTACTTC. Amino acids: CASSYRRDRELRAQYF.

The sample holds many counts of this clonotype. The V gene is TRBV9, the J gene TRBJ2-2, with 10 bases that match TRBD1. V trimming: 8 bases; J trimming: 5 bases; junction bases outside the gene matches: 9. The CDR3 runs 15 residues. The germline gives CDR1 SGDLS, CDR2 YYNGEE. CDR3 coding DNA: TGTGCCAGTCAGACCCGGGACAGGGGTACCGGGGAGCTGTTTTTT. Residues: CASQTRDRGTGELFF. Together with reference TRBV9 and TRBJ2-2, the CDR3 gives the full variable domain: DSGVTQTPKHLITATGQRVTLRCSPRSGDLSVYWYQQSLDQGLQFLIQYYNGEERAKGNILERFSAQQFPDLHSELNLSSLELGDSALYFCASQTRDRGTGELFFGEGSRLTVL.

The chain uses TRBV12-3 or TRBV12-4 and TRBJ1-2; D gene unclear. V was pared by 7 bases and J by 4 bases, with 19 bases between. CDR3 length: 15 amino acids. CDR3 protein: CASTNPKAPLYGYTF. CDR3 DNA: TGTGCCAGCACGAACCCCAAGGCGCCCCTCTATGGCTACACCTTC.

The chain uses TRBV30 and TRBJ1-2, with a tentative D call TRBD1 (5 bases). The CDR3 has 14 residues. The V gene lost 0 bases and the J gene lost 8 bases, with 16 bases spanning the gap. Germline loops: CDR1 GTSNPN, CDR2 SVGIG (reference sequence). The CDR3, as DNA: TGTGCCTGGAGTGTACCCCTTCAGGGTGCAGGCTACACCTTC. This translates into CAWSVPLQGAGYTF.